The TCR beta chain under discussion was sequenced for a study of blood T cell repertoires in COVID-19. Turning to the study itself: COVID-19 samples from acute and convalescent phases originated in the United States, Italy and Spain. In each case, the material was cDNA or gDNA derived from T cells, B-cell-depleted T cells, or PBMCs.

Germline CDR1 and CDR2: SGHNT and YYREEE (reference sequence). This CDR3 has 15 residues. Losses at the gene ends were 4 bases for V and 4 bases for J; bases not matched to a gene: 5. Original processing notes: Reference gene primer amplification gave estimated nucleated cell counts. Assay used: immunoSEQ multiplex PCR; TCRdb lists only in-frame clones, some missing. V and J calls and clone size are given by that table; D and trimming were obtained from the DNA. The table records under 350,000 clones, 65% to 90% of them present only once. The chain uses TRBV5-4 and TRBJ2-7; TRBD2 matches 13 bases. Sequencing was performed on peripheral blood. This TCR derives from a human donor in a cohort sampled during active COVID-19. The CDR3 here is CASSRTSGGLYEQYF. The CDR3 DNA reads TGTGCCAGCAGCCGGACTAGCGGGGGACTTTACGAGCAGTACTTC.